These 4 T cell receptor beta chains share one sample of origin, sequenced in a study of blood T cell repertoires in COVID-19. Only in-frame clones appear in the TCRdb table, and some are missing; sequencing was by immunoSEQ multiplex PCR. The sample has fewer than 85,000 clones, about three quarters seen once. The sample comprised peripheral blood. Receptors were obtained from an older woman with acute or convalescent COVID-19.

The V call is TRBV6-1, the J call TRBJ1-3, with D unresolved. Germline-derived CDR1 and CDR2 are MNHNS and SASEGT. This CDR3 spans 14 amino acids. Trimming removed 1 base at V and 4 bases at J, with 8 bases between. CDR3 protein: CASSEVGRGNTIYF. CDR3 DNA sequence: TGTGCCAGCAGTGAAGTGGGGAGAGGAAACACCATATATTTT.

The rearrangement uses TRBV5-4 and TRBJ1-2; weak D call: TRBD1 (5 bases). Between the trimmed V and J ends, which lost 0 bases and 12 bases, there was a span of 15 bases. The V gene's germline CDR1 is SGHNT and CDR2 YYREEE (reference sequence). The CDR3 totals 13 residues. DNA of the CDR3: TGTGCCAGCAGCTTGGGCGGACCCTGGGGCCACACCTTC. Translated: CASSLGGPWGHTF.

J is TRBJ2-2 and V is TRBV27; the D gene is possibly TRBD2 (6 bases). Trimming removed 8 bases from V and 7 bases from J, with 17 bases in between. This CDR3 is 14 amino acids long. Germline loops: CDR1 MNHEY, CDR2 SMNVEV (reference sequence). The CDR3 protein is CASVHEPGGGELFF. CDR3 bases: TGTGCCAGCGTCCACGAGCCCGGGGGCGGGGAGCTGTTTTTT.

The chain is built from TRBV19 and TRBJ1-4, with TRBD1 matching over 7 bases. The length of the CDR3 is 16 residues. Germline assignment: CDR1 LNHDA and CDR2 SQIVND (reference sequence). V was pared by 0 bases and J by 3 bases, with 4 bases of the junction left unmatched. CDR3: CASSIEKGAANEKLFF. CDR3 nucleotides: TGTGCCAGTAGTATAGAAAAGGGGGCTGCTAATGAAAAACTGTTTTTT.